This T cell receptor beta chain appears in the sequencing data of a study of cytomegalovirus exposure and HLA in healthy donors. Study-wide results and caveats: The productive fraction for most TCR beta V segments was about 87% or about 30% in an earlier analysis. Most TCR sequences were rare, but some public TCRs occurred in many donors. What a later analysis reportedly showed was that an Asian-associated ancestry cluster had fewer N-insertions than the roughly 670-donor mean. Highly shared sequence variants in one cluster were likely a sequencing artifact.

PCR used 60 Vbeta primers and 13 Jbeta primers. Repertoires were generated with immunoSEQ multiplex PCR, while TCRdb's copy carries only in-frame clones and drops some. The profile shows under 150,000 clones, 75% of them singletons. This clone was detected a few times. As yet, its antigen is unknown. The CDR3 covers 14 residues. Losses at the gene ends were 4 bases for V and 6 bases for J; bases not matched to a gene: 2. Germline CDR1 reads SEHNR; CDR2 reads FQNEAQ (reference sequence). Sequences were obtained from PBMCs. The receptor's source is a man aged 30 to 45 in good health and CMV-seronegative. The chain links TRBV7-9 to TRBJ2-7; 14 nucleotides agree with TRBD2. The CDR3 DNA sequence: TGTGCCAGCAGCTATGGGACTAGCGGGAGCGAGCAGTACTTC. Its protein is CASSYGTSGSEQYF.